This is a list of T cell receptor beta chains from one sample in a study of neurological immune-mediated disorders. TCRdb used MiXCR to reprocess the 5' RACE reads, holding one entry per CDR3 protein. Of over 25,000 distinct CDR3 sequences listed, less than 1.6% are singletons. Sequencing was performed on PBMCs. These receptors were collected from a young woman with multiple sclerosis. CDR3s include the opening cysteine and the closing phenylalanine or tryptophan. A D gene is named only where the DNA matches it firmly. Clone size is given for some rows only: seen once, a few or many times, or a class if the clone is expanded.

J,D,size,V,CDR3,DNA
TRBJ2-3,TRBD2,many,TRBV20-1,CSARDPSGGGTDTQYF,TGCAGTGCTAGAGACCCTAGCGGGGGGGGCACAGATACGCAGTATTTT
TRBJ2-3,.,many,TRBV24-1,CATSNRRGGKPGDTQYF,TGTGCCACCTCGAACCGGCGGGGCGGGAAGCCGGGAGATACGCAGTATTTT
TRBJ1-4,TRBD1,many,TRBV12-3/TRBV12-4,CASSFMYRGGGEKLFF,TGTGCCAGCAGTTTTATGTACAGGGGAGGTGGAGAAAAACTGTTTTTT
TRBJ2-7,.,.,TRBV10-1,CASSDEVPWGEQYF,TGCGCCAGCAGTGACGAAGTCCCTTGGGGCGAGCAGTACTTC
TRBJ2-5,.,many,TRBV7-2,CASSFRVETQYF,TGTGCCAGCAGCTTTCGGGTGGAGACCCAGTACTTC
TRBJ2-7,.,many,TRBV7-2,CASSLVRRNEQYF,TGTGCCAGCAGCTTAGTGCGAAGAAACGAGCAGTACTTC
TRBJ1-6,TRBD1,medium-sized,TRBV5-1,CASSDRVDSPLHF,TGCGCCAGCTCGGACAGGGTGGATTCACCCCTCCACTTT
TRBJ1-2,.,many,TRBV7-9,CASSLTVNYGYTF,TGTGCCAGCAGCCTGACAGTAAACTATGGCTACACCTTC
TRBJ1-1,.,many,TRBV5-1,CASSFLENTEAFF,TGCGCCAGCAGCTTTTTAGAGAACACTGAAGCTTTCTTT
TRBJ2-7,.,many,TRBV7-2,CASTLEGRGEQYF,TGTGCCAGCACCTTAGAGGGGAGAGGCGAGCAGTACTTC
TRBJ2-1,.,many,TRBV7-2,CASSYGAVTDEQFF,TGTGCCAGCAGCTACGGGGCAGTAACGGATGAGCAGTTCTTC
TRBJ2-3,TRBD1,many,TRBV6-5,CASKLGQGTDTQYF,TGTGCCAGCAAATTGGGACAGGGGACAGATACGCAGTATTTT
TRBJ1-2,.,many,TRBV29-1,CSVEDQGAGYTF,TGCAGCGTTGAAGATCAGGGAGCTGGCTACACCTTC
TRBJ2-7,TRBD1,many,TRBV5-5,CASSFREDRRGEQYF,TGTGCCAGCAGCTTCCGAGAGGACAGGAGAGGCGAGCAGTACTTC
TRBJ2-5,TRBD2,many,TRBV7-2,CASRSRGGSQETQYF,TGTGCCAGCAGGTCGCGGGGGGGCTCCCAAGAGACCCAGTACTTC
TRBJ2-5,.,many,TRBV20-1,CSVMIRGLQETQYF,TGCAGTGTCATGATTCGGGGACTCCAAGAGACCCAGTACTTC
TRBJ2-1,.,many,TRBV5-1,CASSLMLGSSYNEQFF,TGCGCCAGCAGCTTGATGTTAGGGAGCTCCTACAATGAGCAGTTCTTC
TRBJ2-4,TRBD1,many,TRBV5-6,CASSRTGGNIQYF,TGTGCCAGCAGTCGGACAGGGGGAAACATTCAGTACTTC
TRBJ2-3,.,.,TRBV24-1,CATSDFLTTDTQYF,TGTGCCACCAGTGATTTTCTGACCACAGATACGCAGTATTTT
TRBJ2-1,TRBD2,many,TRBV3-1,CASSQVIGGGISNEQFF,TGTGCCAGCAGCCAAGTTATAGGCGGGGGGATCAGCAATGAGCAGTTCTTC
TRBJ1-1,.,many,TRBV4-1,CASSQVRGMNTEAFF,TGCGCCAGCAGCCAAGTTAGGGGAATGAACACTGAAGCTTTCTTT
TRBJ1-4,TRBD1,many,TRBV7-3,CASSNRRGQGNEKLFF,TGTGCCAGCAGCAACCGGAGGGGACAGGGGAATGAAAAACTGTTTTTT
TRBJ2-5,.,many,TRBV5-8,CASSLSGGSQETQYF,TGTGCCAGCAGCTTGTCTGGGGGGAGTCAAGAGACCCAGTACTTC
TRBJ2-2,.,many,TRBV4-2,CASSQDPGIGELFF,TGTGCCAGCAGCCAAGATCCCGGGATCGGGGAGCTGTTTTTT
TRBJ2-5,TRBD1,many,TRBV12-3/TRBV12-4,CASTPFDRGQETQYF,TGTGCCAGCACCCCGTTCGACAGGGGGCAAGAGACCCAGTACTTC
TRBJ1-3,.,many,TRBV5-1,CASSSGQRNTIYF,TGCGCCAGCAGCTCGGGCCAACGAAACACCATATATTTT
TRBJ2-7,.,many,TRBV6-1,CASRNWGSKTEQYF,TGTGCCAGCAGAAATTGGGGATCTAAGACGGAGCAGTACTTC
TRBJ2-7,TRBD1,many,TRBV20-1,CSARVPDRSLGEQYF,TGCAGTGCTAGAGTCCCGGACAGGAGCTTAGGCGAGCAGTACTTC
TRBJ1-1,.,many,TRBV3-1,CASSHRVRNTEAFF,TGTGCCAGCAGCCACAGGGTTCGGAACACTGAAGCTTTCTTT
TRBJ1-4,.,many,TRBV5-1,CASSLQATNEKLFF,TGCGCCAGCAGCTTACAGGCAACTAATGAAAAACTGTTTTTT
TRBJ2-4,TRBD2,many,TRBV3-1,CASSQDLAGSNIQYF,TGTGCCAGCAGCCAAGATCTAGCGGGGAGCAACATTCAGTACTTC
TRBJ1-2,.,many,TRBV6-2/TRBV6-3,CASKRGAENYGYTF,TGTGCCAGCAAGAGGGGGGCAGAGAACTATGGCTACACCTTC
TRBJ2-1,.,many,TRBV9,CASSVDPGGGASEQFF,TGTGCCAGCAGCGTAGATCCAGGAGGGGGGGCCAGCGAGCAGTTCTTC
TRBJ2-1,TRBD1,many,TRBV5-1,CASSFGQGIIEQFF,TGCGCCAGCAGCTTTGGACAGGGAATTATTGAGCAGTTCTTC
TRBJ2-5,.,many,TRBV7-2,CASSSSSAETQYF,TGTGCCAGCAGCTCCTCTAGCGCAGAGACCCAGTACTTC
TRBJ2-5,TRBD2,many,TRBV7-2,CASSVTSGVQETQYF,TGTGCCAGCAGCGTGACTAGCGGGGTTCAAGAGACCCAGTACTTC
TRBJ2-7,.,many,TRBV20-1,CSAGTGWEQYF,TGCAGTGCGGGAACAGGGTGGGAGCAGTACTTC
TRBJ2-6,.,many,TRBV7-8,CATLPQGPLHSGANVLTF,TGTGCCACCCTACCCCAGGGGCCCCTGCACTCTGGGGCCAACGTCCTGACTTTC
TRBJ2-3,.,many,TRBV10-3,CAISARAEGTDTQYF,TGTGCCATCAGTGCTCGGGCAGAAGGCACAGATACGCAGTATTTT
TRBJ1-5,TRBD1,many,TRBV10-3,CAISQDRGPNQPQHF,TGTGCCATCAGCCAGGACAGGGGCCCGAATCAGCCCCAGCATTTT
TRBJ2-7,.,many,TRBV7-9,CASSSGVPSYEQYF,TGTGCCAGCAGCTCCGGGGTTCCATCCTACGAGCAGTACTTC
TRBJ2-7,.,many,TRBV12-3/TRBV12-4,CASGGDIFEQYF,TGTGCCAGCGGGGGGGACATCTTCGAGCAGTACTTC
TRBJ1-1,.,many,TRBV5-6,CASSLVQGTEAFF,TGTGCCAGCAGCTTGGTTCAGGGAACTGAAGCTTTCTTT
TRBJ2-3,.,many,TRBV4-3,CASSQAQGETDTQYF,TGCGCCAGCAGCCAAGCACAGGGTGAGACAGATACGCAGTATTTT
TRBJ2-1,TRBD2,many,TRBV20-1,CSARDLRGASYNEQFF,TGCAGTGCTAGAGATTTGCGGGGGGCCTCCTACAATGAGCAGTTCTTC
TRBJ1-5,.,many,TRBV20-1,CSALRDVDQPQHF,TGCAGTGCACTCCGGGACGTAGATCAGCCCCAGCATTTT
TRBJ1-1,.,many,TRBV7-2,CASSFPPPANTEAFF,TGTGCCAGCAGCTTCCCTCCCCCGGCTAACACTGAAGCTTTCTTT
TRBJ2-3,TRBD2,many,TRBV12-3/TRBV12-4,CASSLPGLGTDTQYF,TGTGCCAGCAGTTTACCTGGACTAGGAACAGATACGCAGTATTTT
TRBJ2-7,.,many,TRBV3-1,CASSLPSREQYF,TGTGCCAGCAGCCTGCCTTCGCGCGAGCAGTACTTC